The 22 T cell receptor beta chains presented below share a single source sample, sequenced in a study of CD8+CD57+ T cells in acquired aplastic anemia. TCR beta VDJ and CDR3 were profiled, and genomic DNA was the template. MiXCR, run by TCRdb on the reads, gives a single entry per CDR3 protein. The profile shows approximately 40,000 distinct CDR3 sequences, roughly 63% of them singletons. Patients picked for sequencing had shown CD8+CD57+ cell expansion detected by flow cytometry. The sample taken for sequencing was sorted CD4+, CD8+, or CD8+CD57+ T cells (not recorded which) from PBMCs. These receptor sequences come from a human donor with aplastic anemia.

This sequence joins TRBV19 and TRBJ1-4; a weak D match, TRBD1 (5 bases). The CDR3 is 12 amino acids. Trimming cost V 6 bases and J 7 bases, with 9 bases left between them. Per germline, CDR1 LNHDA and CDR2 SQIVND (reference sequence). The CDR3: CASRWGSEKLFF. The CDR3 DNA reads as TGTGCCAGTAGGTGGGGGAGTGAAAAACTGTTTTTT.

V gene TRBV29-1 combines with J gene TRBJ1-1, with D hard to call. V was cut by 3 bases and J by 1 base, with 3 bases left in between. The CDR3 contains 11 residues. Germline V CDR1 and CDR2: SQVTM, ANQGSEA. In nucleotides, the CDR3 is TGCAGCGTTGAGGGGAACACTGAAGCTTTCTTT. Its protein is CSVEGNTEAFF.

The count of this clonotype is one. In nucleotides, the CDR3 is TGTGCCAGCTATACGGGCGGGCTTGAGCAGTTCTTC. Encoded protein: CASYTGGLEQFF. V and J are TRBV7-9 and TRBJ2-1, with D maybe TRBD2 (5 bases). The length of the CDR3 is 12 residues. V lost 8 bases and J lost 9, with 14 bases in between. The germline CDR1 and CDR2 sequences are SEHNR and FQNEAQ (reference sequence).

This chain joins TRBV25-1 and TRBJ2-7; D might be TRBD1 or TRBD2, each matching 6 bases. V gave up 1 base and J gave up 0 bases, with 13 bases separating them. Germline CDR1 is MGHDK and CDR2 is SYGVNS. The CDR3 is made up of 16 amino acids. The CDR3 nucleotides are TGTGCCAGCAGTGAATCCGGGGGCCTTAGCTCCTACGAGCAGTACTTC. Encoded protein: CASSESGGLSSYEQYF.

This clonotype has only a few counts. This rearrangement joins TRBV25-1 to TRBJ1-1; the D is unclear. CDR3 length equals 12 residues. V was trimmed by 7 bases and J by 1 base, leaving 7 bases between them. Germline V lookup: CDR1 MGHDK, CDR2 SYGVNS. The CDR3 DNA sequence: TGTGCCAGCAATTACGGGAACACTGAAGCTTTCTTT. This translates into CASNYGNTEAFF.

This chain uses TRBV25-1 with TRBJ1-2; D is unresolved. Trimming removed 3 bases from V and 7 bases from J, with 9 bases in between. The CDR3 runs 12 residues. Germline CDR1 reads MGHDK; CDR2 reads SYGVNS. Here the CDR3 reads CASSDVGIGYTF. CDR3 sequence (DNA): TGTGCCAGCAGTGACGTAGGGATTGGCTACACCTTC.

Turning to this clonotype: A read error may account for a junction end that differs from germline. The V call is TRBV29-1, the J call TRBJ2-7; D perhaps matches TRBD1 (6 bases). Germline V gives CDR1 SQVTM, CDR2 ANQGSEA. This CDR3 contains 13 residues. The CDR3 loop reads CSVEGQFSYEQYF. For the CDR3, the DNA is TGCAGCGTGGAAGGACAGTTCTCCTACGAGCAGTACTTC.

This clonotype was seen at least ten times. This rearrangement joins TRBV6-2 or TRBV6-3 to TRBJ1-1; D uncertain. Trimming took off 2 bases at V and 7 bases at J, with 14 bases between the two ends. Per the germline V gene, CDR1 is MNHEY and CDR2 is SVGEGT. The CDR3 length is 14 residues. DNA of the CDR3: TGTGCCAGCAGTTACCCAACACCAGACGGTGAAGCTTTCTTT. It translates to CASSYPTPDGEAFF.

In regard to this clonotype: A much bigger clone sits one base away, suggesting this may be a read error. The J gene is TRBJ1-2, the V gene TRBV19, with D possibly matching TRBD1 (5 bases). Germline values: CDR1 LNHDA, CDR2 SQIVND (reference sequence). Trimming left V 7 bases short and J 8 bases short, with 14 bases between. The CDR3 has 12 residues. CDR3 in DNA: TGTGCCAGTAAGTGGGAGGGGACCGGCTACACCTTC. Translation: CASKWEGTGYTF.

Written as DNA, the CDR3 is TGTGCCAGTAGCTTGACAGGGGGCCGGCAGCCCCAGCATTTT. Amino acids: CASSLTGGRQPQHF. The rearrangement links TRBV19 to TRBJ1-5, with 10 bases aligning to TRBD1. Germline CDR1 and CDR2: LNHDA and SQIVND (reference sequence). With 6 bases clipped from V and 7 bases from J, the junction kept 6 bases outside the gene matches. The length of the CDR3 is 14 residues.

As DNA, the CDR3 is TGTGCCACCAGCAGAGATAATAGCGGGGCGGAGACCCAGTACTTC. Protein: CATSRDNSGAETQYF. The V and J genes are TRBV15 and TRBJ2-5; TRBD2 matches at 8 bases. CDR1 is LNHNV, CDR2 YYDKDF, per germline (reference sequence). The CDR3 loop spans 15 amino acids. With V trimmed by 0 bases and J by 5 bases, 5 bases remained unmatched.

In the case of this clonotype: Because it lacks the conserved phenylalanine or tryptophan at the end, this CDR3 is likely a read error. The rearrangement links TRBV29-1 to TRBJ1-3; D not certain. With 4 bases removed from V and 1 base from J, the gap between germline ends came to 5 bases. This CDR3 spans 12 amino acids. Germline V gene lookup returns CDR1 SQVTM and CDR2 ANQGSEA. CDR3 sequence: CSVAGSGNTIYS. CDR3 DNA sequence: TGCAGCGTTGCCGGGTCTGGAAACACCATATATTCT.

This clonotype came up once. This sequence joins TRBV2 and TRBJ2-1, with D tentatively TRBD1 (6 bases). The CDR3 length is 16 residues. Germline V gene data show CDR1 as SNHLY and CDR2 as FYNNEI. V lost 4 bases and J lost 8, with 21 bases in between. The chain's CDR3 is CASSGLTTGTIDEQFF. In nucleotides, the CDR3 is TGTGCCAGCAGTGGCCTTACTACCGGGACAATTGATGAGCAGTTCTTC.

The DNA for the CDR3 is TGCAGTGCTAGTCGGCAGGCCCAAGAGACCCAGTACTTC. It encodes CSASRQAQETQYF. The chain couples TRBV20-1 to TRBJ2-5, with D uncertain. CDR1 is DFQATT and CDR2 is SNEGSKA in the germline V gene (reference sequence). The CDR3 consists of 13 residues. The V and J ends lost 3 bases and 1 base respectively, with 9 bases between them.

This clonotype appeared once. This rearrangement joins TRBV7-2 to TRBJ2-7; possibly TRBD1 for D (5 bases). Germline V gene data show CDR1 as SGHTA and CDR2 as FQGNSA. Deletions cut 6 bases from V and 0 bases from J, with 9 bases between. This CDR3 spans 13 amino acids. CDR3 in DNA: TGTGCCAGCAGTCGACAGAGCTCCTACGAGCAGTACTTC. It encodes CASSRQSSYEQYF.

The chain joins TRBV2 to TRBJ1-2; a weak D match, TRBD1 (5 bases). V was clipped by 4 bases and J by 2 bases, with 11 bases between them. CDR1 SNHLY and CDR2 FYNNEI come from the germline V gene. This CDR3 has 14 residues. CDR3 nucleotides: TGTGCCAGCAGTGTTAGGGGAAGGAACTATGGCTACACCTTC. This gives the protein CASSVRGRNYGYTF.

Comment on this clonotype: An end of the junction does not agree with germline; a read error may underlie this. The CDR3 DNA is TGTGCCACCAGTGACCGAGGGACAGCCCTAGACTTC. It encodes CATSDRGTALDF. The gene calls are TRBV24-1 and TRBJ2-5; 7 bases are a match to TRBD1. The CDR3 covers 12 residues. In germline, CDR1 is KGHDR, CDR2 SFDVKD.

As to this clonotype: Being one base from a much bigger clone, this may be a read error. The chain combines TRBV6-2 or TRBV6-3 with TRBJ1-2; D might be TRBD1 (5 bases). The CDR3 totals 17 residues. With 1 base removed from V and 1 base from J, the gap between germline ends came to 16 bases. Germline CDR1 and CDR2: MNHEY and SVGEGT. CDR3 loop: CASSYLGRVKGNYGYTF. The CDR3 region has the DNA TGTGCCAGCAGTTACTTGGGCAGGGTGAAGGGTAACTATGGCTACACCTTC.

V gene TRBV29-1 combines with J gene TRBJ2-5, with D perhaps TRBD2 (6 bases). Germline V gives CDR1 SQVTM, CDR2 ANQGSEA. This CDR3 comprises 11 residues. Trimming removed 8 bases at V and 3 bases at J, with 10 bases between. For the CDR3, the DNA is TGCAGCTCAGGAGGGGAAGAGACCCAGTACTTC. It codes for CSSGGEETQYF.

With regard to this clonotype: A much bigger clone sits one base away, suggesting this may be a read error. The chain joins TRBV11-2 to TRBJ1-2; D possibly corresponds to TRBD1 (6 bases). In germline, CDR1 is SGHAT, CDR2 FQNNGV. The CDR3 runs to 15 residues. CDR3 sequence reads: CASSKVGGANYGYTF. The DNA for the CDR3 is TGCGCCAGCAGCAAAGTAGGGGGGGCCAACTATGGCTACACCTTC.

The chain has TRBV7-3 and TRBJ2-1, with 9 positions matching TRBD2. CDR3 length: 16 amino acids. Germline CDR1 is SGHTA and CDR2 is FQGTGA. The V and J ends lost 2 bases and 7 bases, in that order; junction bases with no gene match: 9. In nucleotides, the CDR3 is TGTGCCAGCAGCTTATTGGCGGGAGGGCCGGGGAATGAGCAGTTCTTC. Its protein is CASSLLAGGPGNEQFF.

J is TRBJ2-5 and V is TRBV29-1; 10 bases map to TRBD2. CDR3 length equals 14 residues. CDR1 SQVTM and CDR2 ANQGSEA come from the germline V gene. V dropped 6 bases and J dropped 7; count of bases not matched to a gene: 11. The CDR3 bases are TGCAGCGTCCCCCTAGCGGGGGTTATGGGGACCCAGTACTTC. Its protein product is CSVPLAGVMGTQYF.